What follows is one T cell receptor beta chain and its context. This record belongs to a study of cytomegalovirus exposure and HLA in healthy donors. The CDR3 is 11 residues long. Germline V gives CDR1 SQVTM, CDR2 ANQGSEA. V was trimmed by 4 bases and J by 11 bases, leaving 14 bases between them. 60 Vbeta and 13 Jbeta primers were used in PCR. Clones were read by immunoSEQ multiplex PCR, and TCRdb kept only the in-frame ones, dropping some. The data contain about 190,000 clones, 75% to 80% of them singletons. The V gene is TRBV29-1, the J gene TRBJ1-1; D gene unclear. The TCR originated in a woman aged 25-40 years in good health and CMV-seropositive. The material sequenced was PBMCs. The CDR3 nucleotides read TGCAGCGTTGGACCGAACGAGGTGGCTTTCTTT. Its translation: CSVGPNEVAFF.